Presented here are 22 T cell receptor beta chains from one specimen sequenced in a study of vaccination and CD4 T cells after COVID-19. No antigen has been assigned to these receptors. Treatment of the sample: roughly 10-day PBMC culture with coronavirus spike peptide pools or control peptides (ViraFEST assay). Cultured CD4+ T cells had their DNA profiled by the Oncomine TCR Beta short-read assay. TCRdb fed the PCR reads into MiXCR, producing one record per CDR3 protein. Among around 10,000 distinct CDR3 sequences listed, about 65% were seen once. Source material: CD4+ T cells from blood, cultured in vitro. These receptors came from a human donor who had recovered from COVID-19.

V gene TRBV4-3 combines with J gene TRBJ2-5, with 7 bases fitting TRBD2. CDR3 size: 16 residues. J was trimmed by 1 base and V by 3 bases; bases with no gene match: 8. Germline V lookup: CDR1 LGHNA, CDR2 YSLEER. As DNA, the CDR3 is TGCGCCAGCAGCCATGCCGCGGGGGAGCCCCAAGAGACCCAGTACTTC. Encoded protein: CASSHAAGEPQETQYF.

J is TRBJ1-6 and V is TRBV6-1, with TRBD1 matching over 7 bases. This CDR3 has 16 amino acids. Germline V gives CDR1 MNHNS, CDR2 SASEGT. Trimming took 1 base from V and 5 from J; bases not matched to a gene: 5. CDR3 coding DNA: TGTGCCAGCAGTGAAGTAGGAGGGGGCGATAATTCACCCCTCCACTTT. The encoded protein is CASSEVGGGDNSPLHF.

This clonotype has only one observation. This chain links TRBV2 with TRBJ1-1; D remains unclear. In germline, CDR1 is SNHLY, CDR2 FYNNEI. V gave up 5 bases and J gave up 1 base, with 8 bases separating them. CDR3 length: 13 residues. CDR3 sequence: CASSSRQNTEAFF. Written as DNA, the CDR3 is TGTGCCAGCAGTTCGCGACAGAACACTGAAGCTTTCTTT.

This clonotype was detected only a few times. In nucleotides, the CDR3 is TGTGCCAGCAGATTGGGTCCTCCTAATTCACCCCTCCACTTT. It specifies CASRLGPPNSPLHF. The chain links TRBV2 to TRBJ1-6; the D is unclear. The V gene's germline CDR1 is SNHLY and CDR2 FYNNEI. Deletions cut 6 bases from V and 6 bases from J, with 12 bases between. The CDR3 runs to 14 residues.

This clonotype was counted between two and nine times. V gene TRBV21-1 combines with J gene TRBJ2-5. TRBV21-1 is described as a pseudogene. CDR3 length: 14 amino acids. DNA of the CDR3: TGTGCCAGCAGCAAAGCTCTCCAAAGAGAGACCCAGTACTTC. Residues: CASSKALQRETQYF.

The V call is TRBV2, the J call TRBJ2-1, with 10 bases identical to TRBD2. The germline V gene encodes CDR1 SNHLY and CDR2 FYNNEI. Trimming took 7 bases from V and 9 from J; bases not matched to a gene: 9. There are 14 residues in the CDR3. As DNA, the CDR3 is TGTGCCAGCAAGGGCCAGCGGGGGGGCGGTGAGCAGTTCTTC. This sequence encodes CASKGQRGGGEQFF.

This clonotype has just a few counts. The V gene is TRBV30, the J gene TRBJ1-5, with D hard to call. Trimming shortened V by 0 bases and J by 7 bases, and 16 bases separated the two germline ends. The germline V gene encodes CDR1 GTSNPN and CDR2 SVGIG (reference sequence). The CDR3 extends over 15 amino acids. CDR3 region: CAWSVGARGGQPQHF. DNA for the CDR3: TGTGCCTGGAGTGTCGGAGCCCGAGGCGGGCAGCCCCAGCATTTT.

V and J are TRBV7-2 and TRBJ2-1, with 10 bases lining up with TRBD2. CDR1 and CDR2 (germline): SGHTA, FQGNSA. With V trimmed by 5 bases and J by 4 bases, 8 bases remained unmatched. The CDR3 is made up of 16 amino acids. The CDR3 loop is CASSRAGGGQYNEQFF. CDR3 in DNA: TGTGCCAGCAGCCGAGCGGGAGGGGGGCAATACAATGAGCAGTTCTTC.

The chain combines TRBV5-1 with TRBJ1-6, with 11 positions matching TRBD1. From germline, CDR1 is SGHRS and CDR2 YFSETQ. V lost 4 bases, J lost 10 bases, and 4 bases stayed unmatched. This CDR3 comprises 14 residues. The CDR3 here is CASSPGQGGSPLHF. The CDR3, as DNA: TGCGCCAGCAGCCCGGGACAGGGGGGATCACCCCTCCACTTT. Full variable domain (rest looked up from reference TRBV5-1 and TRBJ1-6): KAGVTQTPRYLIKTRGQQVTLSCSPISGHRSVSWYQQTPGQGLQFLFEYFSETQRNKGNFPGRFSGRQFSNSRSEMNVSTLELGDSALYLCASSPGQGGSPLHFGNGTRLTVT.

This chain joins TRBV7-9 and TRBJ2-7; D perhaps matches TRBD1 (6 bases). CDR3 length equals 14 residues. V lost 3 bases and J lost 2, with 11 bases in between. Germline assignment: CDR1 SEHNR and CDR2 FQNEAQ (reference sequence). The CDR3, as DNA: TGTGCCAGCAGCTTCACAGGGTCAACCTACGAGCAGTACTTC. It encodes CASSFTGSTYEQYF.

V gene TRBV7-6 combines with J gene TRBJ2-7; a possible D gene is TRBD2 (6 bases). CDR1 is SGHVS, CDR2 FNYEAQ, per germline. V was pared by 3 bases and J by 2 bases, with 11 bases between. This CDR3 spans 14 amino acids. In DNA form, the CDR3 reads TGTGCCAGCAGCTTGGGGGGATCCGCCTACGAGCAGTACTTC. As protein: CASSLGGSAYEQYF.

CDR3 region: CATQGVNQPQHF. Here the CDR3 DNA reads TGTGCCACCCAGGGGGTCAATCAGCCCCAGCATTTT. The J gene is TRBJ1-5, the V gene TRBV28, with 7 bases that match TRBD1. The CDR3 spans 12 residues. J lost 3 bases, V lost 10 bases, and 3 bases had no gene match. Germline lookup yields CDR1 MDHEN and CDR2 SYDVKM.

The chain combines TRBV6-1 with TRBJ1-4; perhaps TRBD1 as D (5 bases). Trimming pared 8 bases from V and 1 base from J, leaving 14 bases between. Germline V CDR1 and CDR2: MNHNS, SASEGT. The CDR3 loop spans 15 amino acids. The CDR3 is CASGAGSLTNEKLFF. The DNA for the CDR3 is TGTGCCAGCGGGGCAGGGTCGTTAACTAATGAAAAACTGTTTTTT.

The sample holds a few counts of this clonotype. This sequence joins TRBV6-2 or TRBV6-3 and TRBJ2-7, with a tentative D call TRBD1 (5 bases). Germline lookup yields CDR1 MNHEY and CDR2 SVGEGT. Trimming pared 2 bases from V and 7 bases from J, leaving 18 bases between. The CDR3 sequence is 15 residues long. CDR3 nucleotides: TGTGCCAGCAGTTACGCTTTCCGACAGTGGCAAGAGCAGTACTTC. This encodes CASSYAFRQWQEQYF.

This clonotype was counted between two and nine times. The CDR3 DNA is TGTGCCAGCAGCTTTTTCGGACAGGGGAACACTGAAGCTTTCTTT. This encodes CASSFFGQGNTEAFF. V gene TRBV11-3 combines with J gene TRBJ1-1; TRBD1 aligns across 8 bases. J was trimmed by 1 base and V by 3 bases; bases with no gene match: 4. Germline V lookup: CDR1 SGHNT, CDR2 YENEEA. The CDR3 loop spans 15 amino acids.

This chain's CDR3 is CSVEISSRTSGRVFSYEQYF. In DNA form, the CDR3 reads TGCAGCGTTGAGATAAGTTCCCGTACTAGCGGGAGGGTTTTTTCCTACGAGCAGTACTTC. The chain joins TRBV29-1 to TRBJ2-7; 13 bases line up with TRBD2. The CDR3 spans 20 residues. V lost 3 bases, J lost 1 base, and 18 bases stayed unmatched. From germline, CDR1 is SQVTM and CDR2 ANQGSEA.

The chain recombines TRBV19 with TRBJ2-7; the match to TRBD2 covers 13 bases. Losses at the gene ends were 0 bases for V and 9 bases for J; bases not matched to a gene: 8. The CDR3 totals 16 residues. The V gene's germline CDR1 is LNHDA and CDR2 SQIVND (reference sequence). The CDR3 DNA reads as TGTGCCAGTAGTATAGATCCGGGACTAGCGGGATCAAGGCAGTACTTC. Its protein is CASSIDPGLAGSRQYF. Looking up the rest from reference TRBV19 and TRBJ2-7 gives the full variable domain: DGGITQSPKYLFRKEGQNVTLSCEQNLNHDAMYWYRQDPGQGLRLIYYSQIVNDFQKGDIAEGYSVSREKKESFPLTVTSAQKNPTAFYLCASSIDPGLAGSRQYFGPGTRLTVT.

V and J are TRBV20-1 and TRBJ1-4; possibly TRBD1 for D (5 bases). CDR3 size: 11 residues. Germline assignment: CDR1 DFQATT and CDR2 SNEGSKA (reference sequence). CDR3 in DNA: TGCAGCGTAGGGGCAGGTGAAAAACTGTTTTTT. Protein sequence: CSVGAGEKLFF.

With regard to this clonotype: The germline gene is not matched at one end of the junction; a read error may be the cause. The chain couples TRBV25-1 to TRBJ2-3; 7 bases agree with TRBD2. Per germline, CDR1 MGHDK and CDR2 SYGVNS. The CDR3 extends over 13 amino acids. The CDR3 nucleotides are TGTGTCAGCAGTGAATACGAGCGGGGCCAACAGTATTTT. It translates to CVSSEYERGQQYF.

CDR3 nucleotides: TGTGCCAGCAGTGTGACAGCACACTATGGCTACACCTTC. This translates into CASSVTAHYGYTF. J is TRBJ1-2 and V is TRBV6-2 or TRBV6-3, with D perhaps TRBD1 (5 bases). Trimming removed 5 bases at V and 3 bases at J, with 10 bases between. Germline-derived CDR1 and CDR2 are MNHEY and SVGEGT. This CDR3 contains 13 residues.

This clonotype was counted between two and nine times. This chain links TRBV19 with TRBJ2-5, with D possibly being TRBD2 (5 bases). This CDR3 spans 13 amino acids. V was clipped by 5 bases and J by 4 bases, with 11 bases between them. The germline CDR1 and CDR2 sequences are LNHDA and SQIVND (reference sequence). CDR3 region: CASSPRGLETQYF. As DNA, the CDR3 is TGTGCCAGTAGTCCCAGAGGGTTAGAGACCCAGTACTTC.

This clonotype showed up just a few times. The CDR3 nucleotides read TGCGCCAGCAGCTTGGTCGGGGACTCCTACGAGCAGTACTTC. It encodes CASSLVGDSYEQYF. The V and J genes are TRBV5-1 and TRBJ2-7; maybe TRBD2 (5 bases). Germline V lookup: CDR1 SGHRS, CDR2 YFSETQ. This CDR3 is built from 14 residues. With 0 bases removed from V and 0 bases from J, the gap between germline ends came to 7 bases.